The present T cell receptor beta chain was sequenced within a study of blood T cell repertoires in COVID-19. Trimming took off 2 bases at V and 6 bases at J, with 14 bases between the two ends. Per germline, CDR1 MDHEN and CDR2 SYDVKM. This CDR3 has 14 residues. Assay: immunoSEQ multiplex PCR; the TCRdb copy retains only in-frame clones and omits some. The table includes about 78,000 clones, roughly 88% detected once. The chain joins TRBV28 to TRBJ2-7, with D maybe TRBD2 (6 bases). Sequencing was carried out using peripheral blood. This TCR derives from a woman between 50 and 59 years old in a cohort sampled during active COVID-19. CDR3 coding DNA: TGTGCCAGCAGTTTAGGGGGGTCCCTCCGCGAGCAGTACTTC. The encoded protein is CASSLGGSLREQYF.